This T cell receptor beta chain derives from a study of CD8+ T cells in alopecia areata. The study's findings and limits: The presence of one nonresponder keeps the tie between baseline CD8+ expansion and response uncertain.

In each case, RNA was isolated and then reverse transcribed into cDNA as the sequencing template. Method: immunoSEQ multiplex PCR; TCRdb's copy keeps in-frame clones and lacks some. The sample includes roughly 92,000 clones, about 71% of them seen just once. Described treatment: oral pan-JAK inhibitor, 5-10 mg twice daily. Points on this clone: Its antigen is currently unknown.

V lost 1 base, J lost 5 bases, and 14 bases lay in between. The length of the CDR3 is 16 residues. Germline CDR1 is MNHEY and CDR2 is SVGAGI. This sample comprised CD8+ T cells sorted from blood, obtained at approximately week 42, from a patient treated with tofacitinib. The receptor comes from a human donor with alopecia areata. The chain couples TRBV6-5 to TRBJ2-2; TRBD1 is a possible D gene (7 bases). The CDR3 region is CASSYFPQGGTGELFF. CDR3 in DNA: TGTGCCAGCAGTTACTTTCCCCAGGGGGGAACCGGGGAGCTGTTTTTT.